The 3 T cell receptor beta chains presented below share a single source sample, sequenced in a study of blood T cell repertoires in COVID-19. Assay: immunoSEQ multiplex PCR; the TCRdb copy retains only in-frame clones and omits some. This sample has approximately 440,000 clones, with approximately 88% found just once. The source material was peripheral blood. These TCRs come from a woman aged 45-60 years with COVID-19, enrolled during active disease.

Turning to this clone: Other DNA sequences in the sample encode the same CDR3. This chain connects TRBV7-8 to TRBJ2-7; TRBD2 aligns across 11 bases. CDR3 length equals 17 residues. V lost 1 base, J lost 1 base, and 6 bases stayed unmatched. From germline, CDR1 is SGHVS and CDR2 FQNEAQ. The CDR3: CASSLGLAGGASYEQYF. The CDR3 DNA sequence: TGTGCCAGCAGCTTAGGGCTAGCGGGGGGCGCTTCCTACGAGCAGTACTTC. Variable domain in full (rest from reference TRBV7-8 and TRBJ2-7): GAGVSQSPRYKVAKRGQDVALRCDPISGHVSLFWYQQALGQGPEFLTYFQNEAQLDKSGLPSDRFFAERPEGSVSTLKIQRTQQEDSAVYLCASSLGLAGGASYEQYFGPGTRLTVT.

The chain links TRBV3-1 (or the pseudogene TRBV3-2) to TRBJ2-1; D uncertain. The V end was cut by 4 bases, the J end by 0 bases, with 10 bases between. This CDR3 has 15 amino acids. The germline V gene encodes CDR1 LGHDT and CDR2 YNNKEL (reference sequence). The CDR3 nucleotides read TGTGCCAGCAGCCGGGCGCAGAGCTCCTACAATGAGCAGTTCTTC. Translation gives CASSRAQSSYNEQFF.

This sequence joins TRBV3-1 (or the pseudogene TRBV3-2) and TRBJ2-3, with D possibly TRBD2 on 5 matching bases. Germline V gene data show CDR1 as LGHDT and CDR2 as YNNKEL (reference sequence). The CDR3 sequence is 16 residues long. The V gene lost 2 bases and the J gene lost 4 bases, with 16 bases spanning the gap. The CDR3 here is CASSQLREHPADTQYF. In DNA, the CDR3 is TGTGCCAGCAGCCAACTCCGGGAACATCCGGCAGATACGCAGTATTTT.